The T cell receptor beta chain described here comes from a study of beta chain features in type 1 diabetes. This CDR3 is 15 amino acids long. Unmatched junction bases numbered 5, after V lost 5 bases and J lost 3 bases. Germline CDR1 and CDR2: LGHNT and FRNRAP. Reverse transcribing all isolated RNA meant expressed TCRB transcripts were sequenced. This table comes from immunoSEQ multiplex PCR, and its TCRdb copy is limited to in-frame clones, with some not included. The sample lists about 140,000 clones; about 9.1% were seen once. The rearrangement joins TRBV12-5 to TRBJ2-1; TRBD1 matches at 9 bases. The TCR was taken from a woman in her forties in good health. Sequencing input: central memory CD4+ T cells from blood. The CDR3 region is CASGQGQGFYNEQFF. DNA for the CDR3: TGTGCTAGTGGTCAAGGACAGGGGTTCTACAATGAGCAGTTCTTC. The full variable domain, rest sourced from reference TRBV12-5 and TRBJ2-1, is DARVTQTPRHKVTEMGQEVTMRCQPILGHNTVFWYRQTMMQGLELLAYFRNRAPLDDSGMPKDRFSAEMPDATLATLKIQPSEPRDSAVYFCASGQGQGFYNEQFFGPGTRLTVL.